The present TCR beta chain was sequenced within a study of cytomegalovirus exposure and HLA in healthy donors. Germline V CDR1 and CDR2: SGDLS, YYNGEE. The CDR3 totals 17 residues. Trimming stripped 0 bases from V and 3 bases from J, with 13 bases between. Study findings and constraints: As a later analysis showed, several of the most significant clusters appeared to be linked to common viral pathogens. Usually a TCR sequence was rare, but some public TCRs were found in many donors. Three chains linked to CMV were shown in vitro to be specific for CMV antigens. With DRB1 most and HLA-C fewest, TCR association rates differed between HLA loci in a later analysis.

Both 60 Vbeta primers and 13 Jbeta primers went into the PCR. The method was immunoSEQ multiplex PCR; TCRdb's version includes in-frame clones alone and lacks a portion of them. The table lists 95,000 to 150,000 clones, over 60% of them singletons. A few counts support this clone. Its antigen is unidentified. Source material: PBMCs. The V gene is TRBV9, the J gene TRBJ1-6; TRBD1 is a possible D gene (6 bases). This clonotype was sampled from a human donor in good health. The CDR3 DNA follows: TGTGCCAGCAGCGTAGACCCAGGGGCTATCTATAATTCACCCCTCCACTTT. The encoded protein is CASSVDPGAIYNSPLHF. Supplemented by reference TRBV9 and TRBJ1-6, the full variable domain reads DSGVTQTPKHLITATGQRVTLRCSPRSGDLSVYWYQQSLDQGLQFLIQYYNGEERAKGNILERFSAQQFPDLHSELNLSSLELGDSALYFCASSVDPGAIYNSPLHFGNGTRLTVT.